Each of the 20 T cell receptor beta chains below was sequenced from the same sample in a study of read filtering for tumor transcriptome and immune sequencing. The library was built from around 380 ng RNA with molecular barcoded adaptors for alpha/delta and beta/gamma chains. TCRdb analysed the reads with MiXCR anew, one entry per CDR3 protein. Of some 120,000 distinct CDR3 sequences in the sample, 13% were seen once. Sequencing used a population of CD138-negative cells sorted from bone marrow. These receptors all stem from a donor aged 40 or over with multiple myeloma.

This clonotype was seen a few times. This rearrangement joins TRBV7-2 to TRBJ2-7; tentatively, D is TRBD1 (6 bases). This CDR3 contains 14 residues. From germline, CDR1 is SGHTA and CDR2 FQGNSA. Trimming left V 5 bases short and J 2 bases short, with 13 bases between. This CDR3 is CASSTRGIAYEQYF. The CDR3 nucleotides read TGTGCCAGCAGCACCAGGGGTATCGCCTACGAGCAGTACTTC.

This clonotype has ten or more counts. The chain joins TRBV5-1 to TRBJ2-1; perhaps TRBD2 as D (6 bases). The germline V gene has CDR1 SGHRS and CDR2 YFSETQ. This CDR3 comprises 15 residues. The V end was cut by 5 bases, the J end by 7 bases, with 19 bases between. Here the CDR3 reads CASRDERDFRNEQFF. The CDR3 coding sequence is TGCGCCAGCAGGGACGAACGGGACTTCCGAAATGAGCAGTTCTTC.

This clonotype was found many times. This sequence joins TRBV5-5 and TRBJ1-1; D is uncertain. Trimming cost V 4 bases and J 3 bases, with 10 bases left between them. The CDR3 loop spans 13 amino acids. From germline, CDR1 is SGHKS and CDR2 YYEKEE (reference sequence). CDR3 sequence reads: CASSQTTYTEAFF. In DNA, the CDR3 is TGTGCCAGCAGCCAAACAACTTACACTGAAGCTTTCTTT.

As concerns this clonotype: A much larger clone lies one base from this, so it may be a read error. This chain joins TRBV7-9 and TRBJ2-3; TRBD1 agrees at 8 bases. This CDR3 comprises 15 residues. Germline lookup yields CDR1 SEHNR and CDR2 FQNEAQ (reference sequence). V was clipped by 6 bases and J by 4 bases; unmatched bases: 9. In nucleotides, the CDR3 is TGTGCCAGCAGTCCAGCAGGACAGGGCCCAGATACGCAGTATTTT. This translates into CASSPAGQGPDTQYF.

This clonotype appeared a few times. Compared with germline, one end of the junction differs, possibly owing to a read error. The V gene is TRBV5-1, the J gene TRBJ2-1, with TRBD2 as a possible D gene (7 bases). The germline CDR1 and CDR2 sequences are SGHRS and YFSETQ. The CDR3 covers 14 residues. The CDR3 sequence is CASSRGGSYNGQFF. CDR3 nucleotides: TGCGCCAGCAGCCGCGGGGGCTCCTACAATGGGCAGTTCTTC.

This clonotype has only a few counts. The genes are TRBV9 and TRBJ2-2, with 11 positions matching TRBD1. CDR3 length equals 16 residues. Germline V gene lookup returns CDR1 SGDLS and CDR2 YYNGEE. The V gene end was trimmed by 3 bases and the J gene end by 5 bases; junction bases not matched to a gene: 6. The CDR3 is CASSEGTGGATGELFF. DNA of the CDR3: TGTGCCAGCAGCGAAGGGACAGGGGGTGCGACCGGGGAGCTGTTTTTT.

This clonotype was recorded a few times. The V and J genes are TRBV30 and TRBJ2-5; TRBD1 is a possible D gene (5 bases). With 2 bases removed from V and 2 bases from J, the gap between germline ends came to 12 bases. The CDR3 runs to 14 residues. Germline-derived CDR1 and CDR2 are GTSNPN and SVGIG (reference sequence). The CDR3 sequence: CAWSLDNLQETQYF. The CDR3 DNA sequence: TGTGCCTGGAGTCTGGACAACCTGCAAGAGACCCAGTACTTC.

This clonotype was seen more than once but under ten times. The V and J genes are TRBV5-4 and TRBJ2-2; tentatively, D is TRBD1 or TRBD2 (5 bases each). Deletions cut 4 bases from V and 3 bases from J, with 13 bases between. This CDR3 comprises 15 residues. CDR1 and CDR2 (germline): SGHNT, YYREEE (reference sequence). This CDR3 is CASSQGRADTGELFF. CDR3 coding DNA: TGTGCCAGCAGCCAGGGACGGGCGGACACCGGGGAGCTGTTTTTT.

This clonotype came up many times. The CDR3, as DNA: TGTGCCAGCAGCCCGGTTGGAACTTACAATGAGCAGTTCTTC. This gives the protein CASSPVGTYNEQFF. The J gene is TRBJ2-1, the V gene TRBV7-2; D is unresolved. The CDR3 consists of 14 residues. Trimming pared 5 bases from V and 4 bases from J, leaving 12 bases between. Germline assignment: CDR1 SGHTA and CDR2 FQGNSA.

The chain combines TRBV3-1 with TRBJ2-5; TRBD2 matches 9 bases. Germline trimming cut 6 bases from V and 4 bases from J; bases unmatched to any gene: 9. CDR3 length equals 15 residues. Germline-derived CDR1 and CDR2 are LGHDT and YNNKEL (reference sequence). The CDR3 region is CASSPRAGGGETQYF. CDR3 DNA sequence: TGTGCCAGCAGTCCCCGAGCGGGAGGAGGAGAGACCCAGTACTTC.

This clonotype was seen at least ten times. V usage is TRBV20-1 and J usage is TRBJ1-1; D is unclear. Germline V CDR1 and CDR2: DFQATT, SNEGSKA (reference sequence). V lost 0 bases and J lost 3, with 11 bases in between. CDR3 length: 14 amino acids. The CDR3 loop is CSARDNRVDTEAFF. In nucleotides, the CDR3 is TGCAGTGCTAGAGATAATCGCGTAGACACTGAAGCTTTCTTT.

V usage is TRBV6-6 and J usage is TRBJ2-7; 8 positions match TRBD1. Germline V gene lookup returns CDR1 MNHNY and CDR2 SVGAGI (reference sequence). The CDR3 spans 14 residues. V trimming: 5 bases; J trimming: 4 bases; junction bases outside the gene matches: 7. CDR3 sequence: CASSIGQGGYEQYF. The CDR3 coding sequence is TGTGCCAGCAGTATAGGACAGGGTGGGTACGAGCAGTACTTC.

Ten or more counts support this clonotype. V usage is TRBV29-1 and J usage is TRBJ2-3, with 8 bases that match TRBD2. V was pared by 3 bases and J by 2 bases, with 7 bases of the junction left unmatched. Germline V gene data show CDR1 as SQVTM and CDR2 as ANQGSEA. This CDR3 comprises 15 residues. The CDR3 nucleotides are TGCAGCGTTGAGAGGCGGGGGGATGCCACAGATACGCAGTATTTT. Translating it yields CSVERRGDATDTQYF.

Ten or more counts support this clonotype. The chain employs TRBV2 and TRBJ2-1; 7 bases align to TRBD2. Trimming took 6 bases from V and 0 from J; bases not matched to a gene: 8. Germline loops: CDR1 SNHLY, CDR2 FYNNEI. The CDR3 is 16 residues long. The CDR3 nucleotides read TGTGCCAGCAGCGTCCCGCGCGGGAGCTCCTACAATGAGCAGTTCTTC. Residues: CASSVPRGSSYNEQFF.

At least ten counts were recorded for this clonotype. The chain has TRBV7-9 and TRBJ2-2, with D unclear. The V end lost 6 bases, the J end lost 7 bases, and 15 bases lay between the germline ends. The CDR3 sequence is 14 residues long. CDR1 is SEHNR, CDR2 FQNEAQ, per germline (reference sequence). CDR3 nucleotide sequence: TGTGCCAGCAGTTCCTCCTTAGACGACGGGGAGCTGTTTTTT. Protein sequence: CASSSSLDDGELFF.

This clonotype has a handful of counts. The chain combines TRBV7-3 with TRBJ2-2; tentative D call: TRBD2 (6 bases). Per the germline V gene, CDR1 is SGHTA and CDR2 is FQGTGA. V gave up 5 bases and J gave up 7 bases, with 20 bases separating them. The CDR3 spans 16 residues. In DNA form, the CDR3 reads TGTGCCAGCAGCCCCCAGGGAGGCAGGGAAGGCGGGGAGCTGTTTTTT. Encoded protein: CASSPQGGREGGELFF.

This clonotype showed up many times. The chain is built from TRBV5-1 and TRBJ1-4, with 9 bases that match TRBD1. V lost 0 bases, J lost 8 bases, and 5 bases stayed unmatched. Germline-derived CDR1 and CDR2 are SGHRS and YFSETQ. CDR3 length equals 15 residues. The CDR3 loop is CASSLAGTGKEKLFF. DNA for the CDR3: TGCGCCAGCAGCTTGGCTGGGACAGGGAAAGAAAAACTGTTTTTT.

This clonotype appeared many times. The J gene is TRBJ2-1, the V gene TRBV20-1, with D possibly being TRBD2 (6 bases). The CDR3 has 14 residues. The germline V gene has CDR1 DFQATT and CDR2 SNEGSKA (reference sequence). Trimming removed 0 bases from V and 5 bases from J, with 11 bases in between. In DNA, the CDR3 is TGCAGTGCTAGAGATCGGGACTCTGACAATGAGCAGTTCTTC. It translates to CSARDRDSDNEQFF.

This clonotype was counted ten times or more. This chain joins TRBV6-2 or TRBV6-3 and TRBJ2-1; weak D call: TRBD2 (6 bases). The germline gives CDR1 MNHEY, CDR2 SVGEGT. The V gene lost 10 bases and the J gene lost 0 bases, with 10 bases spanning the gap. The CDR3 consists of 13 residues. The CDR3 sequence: CATREFSYNEQFF. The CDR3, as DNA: TGTGCCACCCGGGAGTTCTCCTACAATGAGCAGTTCTTC.

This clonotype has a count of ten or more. CDR3 DNA sequence: TGTGCCAGCAGCCTCGGACAGGGGCCACGAAAGAACACTGAAGCTTTCTTT. Its translation is CASSLGQGPRKNTEAFF. The V and J genes are TRBV7-2 and TRBJ1-1; TRBD1 agrees at 9 bases. The CDR3 consists of 17 residues. The ends lost 5 bases at V and 1 base at J; junction bases unmatched: 11. The germline V gene has CDR1 SGHTA and CDR2 FQGNSA.